The following is a T cell receptor (beta chain) sequence with its context. This specimen comes from a study of blood T cell repertoires in COVID-19. As for the study in general: PBMCs, B-cell-depleted T cells, or T cells provided the cDNA or gDNA that made up the material.

V lost 4 bases, J lost 2 bases, and 11 bases lay in between. The V gene's germline CDR1 is MGHDK and CDR2 SYGVNS. This CDR3 has 14 amino acids. Methods used by the authors: Nucleated cell counts were estimated from reference gene primer amplification. Some clones are missing from TCRdb's copy, which holds only in-frame ones; the method was immunoSEQ multiplex PCR. That table is the source of V, J and clone size, and D and trimming were worked out from the DNA. The sample has roughly 26,000 clones, approximately 72% seen once. This chain joins TRBV25-1 and TRBJ2-5, with a possible D match to TRBD2 (6 bases). The TCR sequence derives from a man between 60 and 75 years old with active or convalescent COVID-19. The sequenced sample was peripheral blood. The CDR3 loop is CASSAGGPQETQYF. CDR3 bases: TGTGCCAGCAGTGCCGGGGGTCCACAAGAGACCCAGTACTTC.